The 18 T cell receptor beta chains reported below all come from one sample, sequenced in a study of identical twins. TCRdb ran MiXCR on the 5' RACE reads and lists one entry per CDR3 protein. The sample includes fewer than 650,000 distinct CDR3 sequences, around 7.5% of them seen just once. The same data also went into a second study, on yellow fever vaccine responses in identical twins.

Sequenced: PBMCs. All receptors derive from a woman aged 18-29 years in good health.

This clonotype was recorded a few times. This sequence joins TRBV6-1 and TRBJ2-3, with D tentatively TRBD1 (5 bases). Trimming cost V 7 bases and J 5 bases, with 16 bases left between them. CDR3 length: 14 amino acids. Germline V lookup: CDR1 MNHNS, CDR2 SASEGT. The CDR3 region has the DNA TGTGCCAGCACATTCGACATGCAGGGAGATACGCAGTATTTT. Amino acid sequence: CASTFDMQGDTQYF.

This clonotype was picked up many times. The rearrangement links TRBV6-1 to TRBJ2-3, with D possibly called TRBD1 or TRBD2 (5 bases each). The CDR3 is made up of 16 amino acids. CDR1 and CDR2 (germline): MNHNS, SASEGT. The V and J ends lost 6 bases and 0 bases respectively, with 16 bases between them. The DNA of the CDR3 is TGTGCCAGCAGAAAACGGGACGGATCTAGCACAGATACGCAGTATTTT. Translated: CASRKRDGSSTDTQYF.

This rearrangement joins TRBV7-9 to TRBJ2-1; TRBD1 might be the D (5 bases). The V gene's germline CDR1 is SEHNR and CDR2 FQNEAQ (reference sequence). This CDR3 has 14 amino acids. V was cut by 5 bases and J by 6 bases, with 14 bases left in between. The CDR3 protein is CASSPRFGANEQFF. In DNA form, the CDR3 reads TGTGCCAGCAGCCCCCGTTTTGGGGCCAATGAGCAGTTCTTC.

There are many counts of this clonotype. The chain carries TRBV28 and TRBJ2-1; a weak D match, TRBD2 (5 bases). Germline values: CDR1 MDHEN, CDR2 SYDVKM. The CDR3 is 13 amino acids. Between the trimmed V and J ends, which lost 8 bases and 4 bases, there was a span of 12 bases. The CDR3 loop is CASSRENYNEQFF. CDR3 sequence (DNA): TGTGCCAGCTCTAGGGAGAATTACAATGAGCAGTTCTTC.

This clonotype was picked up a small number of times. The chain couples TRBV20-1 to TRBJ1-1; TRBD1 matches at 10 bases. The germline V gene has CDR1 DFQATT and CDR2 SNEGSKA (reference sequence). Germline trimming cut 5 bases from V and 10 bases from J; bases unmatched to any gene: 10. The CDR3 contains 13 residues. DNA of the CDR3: TGCAGTGCTCTTAGACAGGGGGCGGTGGGAGCTTTCTTT. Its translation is CSALRQGAVGAFF.

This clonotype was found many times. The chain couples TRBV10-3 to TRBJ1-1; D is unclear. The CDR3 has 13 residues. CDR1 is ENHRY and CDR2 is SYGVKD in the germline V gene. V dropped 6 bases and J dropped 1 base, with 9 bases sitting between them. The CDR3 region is CAIRVDTNTEAFF. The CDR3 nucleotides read TGTGCCATCAGGGTTGACACGAACACTGAAGCTTTCTTT.

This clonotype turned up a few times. CDR3 DNA sequence: TGCAGCGTTGAAGATCCCCGATCTGGGGACAGGGAATACGAGCAGTACTTC. Amino acid sequence: CSVEDPRSGDREYEQYF. The gene calls are TRBV29-1 and TRBJ2-7, with 9 bases that match TRBD1. CDR3 length equals 17 residues. Losses at the gene ends were 0 bases for V and 4 bases for J; bases not matched to a gene: 13. From germline, CDR1 is SQVTM and CDR2 ANQGSEA.

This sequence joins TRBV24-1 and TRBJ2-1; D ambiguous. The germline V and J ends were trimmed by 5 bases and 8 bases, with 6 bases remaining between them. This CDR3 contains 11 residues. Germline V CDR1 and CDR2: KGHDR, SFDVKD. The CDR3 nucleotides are TGTGCCACCAGTGCAAACGATGAGCAGTTCTTC. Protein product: CATSANDEQFF.

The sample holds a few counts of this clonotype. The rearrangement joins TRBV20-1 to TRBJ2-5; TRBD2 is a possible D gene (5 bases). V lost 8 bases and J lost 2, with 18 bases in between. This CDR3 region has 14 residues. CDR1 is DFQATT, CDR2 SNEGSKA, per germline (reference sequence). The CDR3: CSSSVAGLQETQYF. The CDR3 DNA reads TGCAGTTCATCCGTCGCGGGCTTACAAGAGACCCAGTACTTC.

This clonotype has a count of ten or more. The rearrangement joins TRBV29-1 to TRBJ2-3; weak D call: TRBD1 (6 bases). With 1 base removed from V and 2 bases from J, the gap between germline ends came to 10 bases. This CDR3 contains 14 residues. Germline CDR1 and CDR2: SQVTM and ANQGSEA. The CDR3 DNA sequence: TGCAGCGTTGAAGCCAGGACAGCCACAGATACGCAGTATTTT. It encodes CSVEARTATDTQYF.

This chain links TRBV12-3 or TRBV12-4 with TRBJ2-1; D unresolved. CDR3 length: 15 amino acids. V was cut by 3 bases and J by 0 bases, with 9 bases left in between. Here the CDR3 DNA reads TGTGCCAGCAGTTTGGGAAAGAGCTCCTACAATGAGCAGTTCTTC. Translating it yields CASSLGKSSYNEQFF.

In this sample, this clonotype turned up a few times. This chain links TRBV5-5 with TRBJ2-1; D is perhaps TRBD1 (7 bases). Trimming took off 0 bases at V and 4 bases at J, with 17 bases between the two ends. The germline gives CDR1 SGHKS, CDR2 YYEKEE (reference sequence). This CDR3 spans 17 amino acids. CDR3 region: CASSLAGVQGGYNEQFF. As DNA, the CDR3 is TGTGCCAGCAGCTTGGCCGGGGTGCAGGGGGGATACAATGAGCAGTTCTTC.

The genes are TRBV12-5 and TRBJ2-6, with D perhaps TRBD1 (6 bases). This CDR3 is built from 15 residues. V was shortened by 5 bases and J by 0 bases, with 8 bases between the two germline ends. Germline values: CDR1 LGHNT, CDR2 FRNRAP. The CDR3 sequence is CASGEGVSGANVLTF. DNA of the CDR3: TGTGCTAGTGGTGAGGGGGTCTCTGGGGCCAACGTCCTGACTTTC. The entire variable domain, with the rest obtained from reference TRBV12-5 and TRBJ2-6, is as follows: DARVTQTPRHKVTEMGQEVTMRCQPILGHNTVFWYRQTMMQGLELLAYFRNRAPLDDSGMPKDRFSAEMPDATLATLKIQPSEPRDSAVYFCASGEGVSGANVLTFGAGSRLTVL.

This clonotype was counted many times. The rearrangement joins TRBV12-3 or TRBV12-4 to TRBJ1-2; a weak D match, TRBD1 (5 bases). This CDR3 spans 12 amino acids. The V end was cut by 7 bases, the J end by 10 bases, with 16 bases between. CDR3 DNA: TGTGCCAGCAAGTCGGACGGGACCTTCTACACCTTC. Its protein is CASKSDGTFYTF.

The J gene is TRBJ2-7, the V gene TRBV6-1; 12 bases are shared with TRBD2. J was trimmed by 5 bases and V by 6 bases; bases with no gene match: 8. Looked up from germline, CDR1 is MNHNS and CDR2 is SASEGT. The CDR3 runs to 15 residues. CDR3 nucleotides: TGTGCCAGCAGCTCCCAGACTAGCGGGAGAAACGAGCAGTACTTC. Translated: CASSSQTSGRNEQYF.

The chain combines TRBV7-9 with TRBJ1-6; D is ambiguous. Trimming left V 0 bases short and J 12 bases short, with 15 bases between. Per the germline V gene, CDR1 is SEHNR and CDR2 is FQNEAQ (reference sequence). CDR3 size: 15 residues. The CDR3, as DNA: TGTGCCAGCAGCTTAGCCAACAGTGGGGAAGGACCCCTCCACTTT. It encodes CASSLANSGEGPLHF.

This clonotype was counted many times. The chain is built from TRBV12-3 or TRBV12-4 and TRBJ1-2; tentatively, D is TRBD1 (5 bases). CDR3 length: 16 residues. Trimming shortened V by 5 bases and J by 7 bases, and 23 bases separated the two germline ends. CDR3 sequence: CASSPQFPARDAGYTF. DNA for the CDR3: TGTGCCAGCAGTCCCCAGTTTCCCGCCAGGGACGCTGGCTACACCTTC.

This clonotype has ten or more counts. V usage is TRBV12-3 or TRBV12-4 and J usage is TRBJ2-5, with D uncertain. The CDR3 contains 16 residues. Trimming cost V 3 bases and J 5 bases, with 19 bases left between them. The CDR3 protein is CASSLPVGNPQETQYF. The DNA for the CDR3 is TGTGCCAGCAGTTTGCCCGTGGGGAACCCCCAGGAGACCCAGTACTTC.